The T cell receptor (beta chain) under discussion was sequenced for a study of blood T cell repertoires in COVID-19. Study-level information: The United States, Italy and Spain provided the acute and convalescent COVID-19 samples. PBMCs, B-cell-depleted T cells, or T cells provided the cDNA or gDNA that made up the material.

The germline V gene encodes CDR1 LGHNA and CDR2 YSLEER. V was trimmed by 4 bases and J by 4 bases, leaving 19 bases between them. The CDR3 is made up of 16 amino acids. As originally analysed: Researchers report that nucleated cell counts were estimated from reference gene primer amplification. Sequenced by immunoSEQ multiplex PCR; TCRdb stores in-frame clones only, minus some. V and J calls and clone size are given by that table; D and trimming were obtained from the DNA. Here the sample spans roughly 100,000 clones, more than 80% being singletons. V gene TRBV4-3 combines with J gene TRBJ1-2; a possible D gene is TRBD1 (5 bases). Sequencing input: peripheral blood. The TCR comes from a woman between 70 and 85 years old with acute or convalescent COVID-19. CDR3 amino acids: CASSPFMGGEGYGYTF. In DNA, the CDR3 is TGCGCCAGCAGCCCGTTCATGGGGGGAGAGGGCTATGGCTACACCTTC.